The source of this TCR beta chain is a study of blood T cell repertoires in COVID-19. Turning to the study itself: The United States, Italy and Spain were the sources of the acute and convalescent COVID-19 samples.

Under the authors' procedure: Amplifying reference gene primers gave estimates of nucleated cell counts. The method was immunoSEQ multiplex PCR; TCRdb's version includes in-frame clones alone and lacks a portion of them. The DNA was the basis for D and trimming; V, J and clone size are from that table. The sample has about 210,000 clones; around four fifths are singletons. V lost 5 bases and J lost 3; bases outside the gene matches: 12. The V gene's germline CDR1 is MNHEY and CDR2 SVGEGT. The CDR3 consists of 16 residues. This sequence originates from a woman aged 45 to 65 with acute or convalescent COVID-19. This chain links TRBV6-2 or TRBV6-3 with TRBJ2-7, with 8 bases matching TRBD1. Sequencing input: peripheral blood. In DNA, the CDR3 is TGTGCCAGCAGTCTGGACTTCGACAGGGGTGACTACGAGCAGTACTTC. Amino acids: CASSLDFDRGDYEQYF.